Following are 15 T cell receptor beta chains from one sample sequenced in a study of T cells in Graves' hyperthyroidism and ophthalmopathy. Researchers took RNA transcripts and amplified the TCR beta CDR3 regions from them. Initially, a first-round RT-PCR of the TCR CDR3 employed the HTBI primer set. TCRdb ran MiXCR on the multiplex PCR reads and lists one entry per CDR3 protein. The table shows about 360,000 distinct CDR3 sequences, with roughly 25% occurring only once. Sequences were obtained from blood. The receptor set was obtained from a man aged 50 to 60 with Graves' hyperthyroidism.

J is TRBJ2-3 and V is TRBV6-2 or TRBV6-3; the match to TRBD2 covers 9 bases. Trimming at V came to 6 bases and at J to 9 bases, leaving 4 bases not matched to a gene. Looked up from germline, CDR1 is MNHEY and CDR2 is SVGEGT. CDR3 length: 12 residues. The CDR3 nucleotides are TGTGCCAGCAGACTTACTAGCGGGACGCAGTATTTT. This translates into CASRLTSGTQYF.

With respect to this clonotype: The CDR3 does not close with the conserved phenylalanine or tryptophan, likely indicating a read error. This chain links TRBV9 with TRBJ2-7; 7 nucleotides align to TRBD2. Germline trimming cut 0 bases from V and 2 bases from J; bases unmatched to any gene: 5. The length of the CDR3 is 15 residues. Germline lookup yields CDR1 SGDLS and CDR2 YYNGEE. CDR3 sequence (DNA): TGTGCCAGCAGCGTAGACGGACTAGGGGCCTACGAGCAGTACCTC. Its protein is CASSVDGLGAYEQYL.

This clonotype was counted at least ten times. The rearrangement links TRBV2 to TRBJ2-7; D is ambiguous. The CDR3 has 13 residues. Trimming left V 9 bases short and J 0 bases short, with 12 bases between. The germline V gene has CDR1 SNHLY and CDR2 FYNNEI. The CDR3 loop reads CASRSLSSYEQYF. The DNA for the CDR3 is TGTGCCAGTCGATCCTTAAGCTCCTACGAGCAGTACTTC.

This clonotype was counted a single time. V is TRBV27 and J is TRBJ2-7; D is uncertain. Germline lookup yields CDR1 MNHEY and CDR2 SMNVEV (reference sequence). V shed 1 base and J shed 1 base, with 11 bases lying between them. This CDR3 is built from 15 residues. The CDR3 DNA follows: TGTGCCAGCAGTTTATTGGTTGGCAGATCCTACGAGCAGTACTTC. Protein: CASSLLVGRSYEQYF.

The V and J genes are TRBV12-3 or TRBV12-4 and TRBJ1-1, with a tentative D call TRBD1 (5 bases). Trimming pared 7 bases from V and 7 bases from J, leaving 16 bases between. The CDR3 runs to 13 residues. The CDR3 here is CASTSIYGGEAFF. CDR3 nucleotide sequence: TGTGCCAGCACCTCTATTTACGGGGGTGAAGCTTTCTTT.

CDR3 amino acids: CASSLGTATVSGYTF. As DNA, the CDR3 is TGCGCCAGCAGCTTGGGGACAGCAACAGTGTCGGGCTACACCTTC. The chain has TRBV5-1 and TRBJ1-2; TRBD1 is a possible D gene (6 bases). V lost 0 bases and J lost 8, with 17 bases in between. CDR1 is SGHRS and CDR2 is YFSETQ in the germline V gene. CDR3 size: 15 residues.

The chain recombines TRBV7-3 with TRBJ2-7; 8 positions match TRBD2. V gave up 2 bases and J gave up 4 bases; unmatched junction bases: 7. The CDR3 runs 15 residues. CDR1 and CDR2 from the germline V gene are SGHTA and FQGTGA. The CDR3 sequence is CASSLGVGGGYEQYF. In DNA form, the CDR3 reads TGTGCCAGCAGCTTAGGGGTCGGGGGGGGTTACGAGCAGTACTTC.

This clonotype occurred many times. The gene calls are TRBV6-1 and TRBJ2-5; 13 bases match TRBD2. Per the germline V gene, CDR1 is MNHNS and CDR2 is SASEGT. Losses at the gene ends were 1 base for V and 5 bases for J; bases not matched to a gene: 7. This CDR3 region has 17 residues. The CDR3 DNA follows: TGTGCCAGCAGTGAAGGGGGACTAGCGGGAAAGCTGGAGACCCAGTACTTC. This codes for CASSEGGLAGKLETQYF.

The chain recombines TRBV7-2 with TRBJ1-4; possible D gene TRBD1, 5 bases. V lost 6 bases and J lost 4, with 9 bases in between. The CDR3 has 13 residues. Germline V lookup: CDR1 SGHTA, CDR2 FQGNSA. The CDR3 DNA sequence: TGTGCCAGCAGAAGGGGCAATAATGAAAAACTGTTTTTT. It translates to CASRRGNNEKLFF. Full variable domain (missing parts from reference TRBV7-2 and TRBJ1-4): GAGVSQSPSNKVTEKGKDVELRCDPISGHTALYWYRQSLGQGLEFLIYFQGNSAPDKSGLPSDRFSAERTGGSVSTLTIQRTQQEDSAVYLCASRRGNNEKLFFGSGTQLSVL.

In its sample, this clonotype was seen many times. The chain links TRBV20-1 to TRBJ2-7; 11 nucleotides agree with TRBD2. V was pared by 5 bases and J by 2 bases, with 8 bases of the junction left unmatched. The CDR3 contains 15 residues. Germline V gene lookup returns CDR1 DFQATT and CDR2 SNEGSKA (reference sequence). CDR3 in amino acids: CSAFLPLAGAYEQYF. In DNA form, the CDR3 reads TGCAGTGCTTTCTTACCACTAGCGGGAGCCTACGAGCAGTACTTC.

The CDR3 bases are TGTGCCACCAGTGATCACATTAGCAATCAGCCCCAGCATTTT. Residues: CATSDHISNQPQHF. V is TRBV24-1 and J is TRBJ1-5, with D unresolved. This CDR3 is 14 amino acids long. CDR1 KGHDR and CDR2 SFDVKD come from the germline V gene. V lost 3 bases to trimming and J lost 0 bases, with 5 bases between them.

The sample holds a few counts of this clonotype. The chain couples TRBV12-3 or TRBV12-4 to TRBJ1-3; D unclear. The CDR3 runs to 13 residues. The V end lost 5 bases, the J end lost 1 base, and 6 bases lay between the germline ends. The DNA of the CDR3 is TGTGCCAGCAGTACGGATTCTGGAAACACCATATATTTT. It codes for CASSTDSGNTIYF.

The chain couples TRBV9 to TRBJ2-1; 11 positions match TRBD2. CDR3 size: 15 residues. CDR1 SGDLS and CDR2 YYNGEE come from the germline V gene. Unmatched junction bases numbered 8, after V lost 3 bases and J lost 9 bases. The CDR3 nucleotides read TGTGCCAGCAGCGGCGGTTCTAGCGGGAGGATTGAGCAGTTCTTC. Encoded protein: CASSGGSSGRIEQFF.

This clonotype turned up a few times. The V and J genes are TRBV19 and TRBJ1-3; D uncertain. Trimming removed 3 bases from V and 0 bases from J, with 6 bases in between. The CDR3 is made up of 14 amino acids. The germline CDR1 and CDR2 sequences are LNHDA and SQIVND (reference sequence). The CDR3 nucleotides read TGTGCCAGTAGTATCTGGAGCTCTGGAAACACCATATATTTT. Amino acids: CASSIWSSGNTIYF.

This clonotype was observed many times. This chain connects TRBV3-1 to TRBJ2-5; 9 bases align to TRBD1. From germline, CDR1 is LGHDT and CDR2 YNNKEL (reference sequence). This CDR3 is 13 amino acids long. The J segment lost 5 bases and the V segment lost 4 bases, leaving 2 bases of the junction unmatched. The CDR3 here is CASSRQGEETQYF. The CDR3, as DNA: TGTGCCAGCAGCCGACAGGGGGAGGAGACCCAGTACTTC.